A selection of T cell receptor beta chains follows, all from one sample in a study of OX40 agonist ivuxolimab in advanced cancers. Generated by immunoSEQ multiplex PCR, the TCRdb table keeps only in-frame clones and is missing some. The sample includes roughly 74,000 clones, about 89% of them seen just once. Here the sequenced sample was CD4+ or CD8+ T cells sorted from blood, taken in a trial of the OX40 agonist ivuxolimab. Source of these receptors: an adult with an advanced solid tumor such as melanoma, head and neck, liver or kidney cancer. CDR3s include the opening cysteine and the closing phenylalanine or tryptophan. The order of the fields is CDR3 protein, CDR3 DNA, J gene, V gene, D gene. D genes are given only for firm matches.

CDR3aa: CAWSQDRGNTQYF
CDR3nt: TGTGCCTGGAGTCAAGATAGGGGAAATACGCAGTATTTT
j_gene: TRBJ2-3
v_gene: TRBV30
d_gene: .

CDR3aa: CASSIWGAAFYGYTF
CDR3nt: TGTGCCAGTAGTATCTGGGGCGCTGCTTTCTATGGCTACACCTTC
j_gene: TRBJ1-2
v_gene: TRBV19
d_gene: .

CDR3aa: CAVDIPGKNTEAFF
CDR3nt: TGTGCCGTGGACATTCCGGGTAAGAACACTGAAGCTTTCTTT
j_gene: TRBJ1-1
v_gene: TRBV30
d_gene: .

CDR3aa: CASRTGYEQYF
CDR3nt: TGTGCCAGCAGAACCGGCTACGAGCAGTACTTC
j_gene: TRBJ2-7
v_gene: TRBV6-1
d_gene: .

CDR3aa: CASSVLAASTDTQYF
CDR3nt: TGTGCCAGTAGTGTGTTAGCGGCTAGCACAGATACGCAGTATTTT
j_gene: TRBJ2-3
v_gene: TRBV19
d_gene: .

CDR3aa: CASSSSLSKAQPQHF
CDR3nt: TGTGCCAGCAGTTCCTCCCTTTCGAAAGCTCAGCCCCAGCATTTT
j_gene: TRBJ1-5
v_gene: TRBV6-5
d_gene: .

CDR3aa: CASSQISGTTGNTIYF
CDR3nt: TGTGCCAGCAGCCAAATCTCCGGGACCACTGGAAACACCATATATTTT
j_gene: TRBJ1-3
v_gene: TRBV2
d_gene: .

CDR3aa: CASSLSRQGQAFF
CDR3nt: TGTGCCAGCAGCTTATCTCGCCAGGGCCAAGCTTTCTTT
j_gene: TRBJ1-1
v_gene: TRBV13
d_gene: .

CDR3aa: CASSLPKNIQYF
CDR3nt: TGTGCCAGCAGCTTACCCAAAAACATTCAGTACTTC
j_gene: TRBJ2-4
v_gene: TRBV7-8
d_gene: .

CDR3aa: CASRPQGAMNTEAFF
CDR3nt: TGTGCCAGCAGGCCGCAGGGGGCCATGAACACTGAAGCTTTCTTT
j_gene: TRBJ1-1
v_gene: TRBV6-5
d_gene: TRBD1

CDR3aa: CASSSQGFLSQPQHF
CDR3nt: TGTGCCAGCAGTTCGCAGGGTTTCCTAAGTCAGCCCCAGCATTTT
j_gene: TRBJ1-5
v_gene: TRBV6-5
d_gene: .

CDR3aa: CASSGARMYQETQYF
CDR3nt: TGTGCCAGCAGTGGTGCGAGGATGTACCAAGAGACCCAGTACTTC
j_gene: TRBJ2-5
v_gene: TRBV28
d_gene: .

CDR3aa: CASSPQGGETQYF
CDR3nt: TGTGCCAGCTCACCCCAGGGTGGTGAGACCCAGTACTTC
j_gene: TRBJ2-5
v_gene: TRBV18
d_gene: .

CDR3aa: CASSEYRGRNIQYF
CDR3nt: TGTGCCAGCAGTGAGTACAGGGGGCGAAACATTCAGTACTTC
j_gene: TRBJ2-4
v_gene: TRBV6-1
d_gene: TRBD1